This T cell receptor (beta chain) was identified in a study of shared clonotypes between healthy human individuals. The CDR3 contains 12 residues. Between the trimmed V and J ends, which lost 8 bases and 6 bases, there was a span of 14 bases. In germline, CDR1 is ENHRY, CDR2 SYGVKD. CD4+ cell separation produced CD45RA+ naive and CD45RA-negative memory subsets. The data were produced by immunoSEQ multiplex PCR, yet TCRdb's version contains in-frame clones alone and is incomplete. The sample records about 2.4 million clones, 90% to 95% being singletons. This sequence joins TRBV10-3 and TRBJ2-7, with a weak D call TRBD2 (6 bases). Input material: naive CD4+ T cells from PBMCs. Regarding subset: CD45RA+ positively selected. The receptor comes from a man between 18 and 35 years old in good health. Some clones in this sample may be carry-over from other donors' samples. Here the CDR3 reads CAIGRTSREQYF. As DNA, the CDR3 is TGTGCCATCGGACGAACTAGCCGCGAGCAGTACTTC.